One and the same sample provided the 10 T cell receptor beta chains below, sequenced in a study of response to subunit inactivated influenza vaccine. In TCRdb, the RT-PCR reads were re-called with MiXCR into one record per CDR3 protein. This table has 300,000 to 350,000 distinct CDR3 sequences, 21% appearing once. Sequencing was performed on PBMCs from blood, taken approximately 22 months after vaccination. The receptors come from a man between 50 and 75 years old who received an inactivated influenza vaccine.

The chain carries TRBV5-1 and TRBJ1-5, with TRBD1 identical over 8 bases. The CDR3 totals 13 residues. Unmatched junction bases numbered 2, after V lost 0 bases and J lost 9 bases. Germline values: CDR1 SGHRS, CDR2 YFSETQ. CDR3 sequence: CASSLEQGGPQHF. The CDR3 DNA reads TGCGCCAGCAGCTTGGAACAGGGGGGGCCCCAGCATTTT.

This chain connects TRBV5-5 to TRBJ1-5; D possibly corresponds to TRBD1 (6 bases). Trimming removed 4 bases at V and 1 base at J, with 15 bases between. The CDR3 contains 16 residues. The V gene's germline CDR1 is SGHKS and CDR2 YYEKEE (reference sequence). The CDR3, as DNA: TGTGCCAGCAGCAGGGGGGATGGAGGGAGCAATCAGCCCCAGCATTTT. This encodes CASSRGDGGSNQPQHF.

With regard to this clonotype: A clone one base away is much larger, so this may be a read error. Here the CDR3 reads CASGVSYEQYF. The CDR3 region has the DNA TGTGCCAGCGGCGTCTCCTACGAGCAGTACTTC. The rearrangement joins TRBV11-2 to TRBJ2-7, with D unclear. Trimming removed 8 bases at V and 0 bases at J, with 5 bases between. This CDR3 has 11 residues. CDR1 is SGHAT, CDR2 FQNNGV, per germline.

This chain links TRBV27 with TRBJ2-7, with D unresolved. This CDR3 has 12 amino acids. V shed 5 bases and J shed 7 bases, with 12 bases lying between them. The germline gives CDR1 MNHEY, CDR2 SMNVEV (reference sequence). The CDR3 DNA sequence: TGTGCCAGCAGTACCAACCTACGAGAGCAGTACTTC. Protein sequence: CASSTNLREQYF.

The CDR3 spells CASSQAKVGNTEAFF. For the CDR3, the DNA is TGCGCCAGCAGCCAAGCTAAGGTGGGGAACACTGAAGCTTTCTTT. The rearrangement joins TRBV5-1 to TRBJ1-1; no clear D gene. This CDR3 contains 15 residues. In germline, CDR1 is SGHRS, CDR2 YFSETQ. With 4 bases removed from V and 1 base from J, the gap between germline ends came to 14 bases.

This clonotype occurred a few times. V usage is TRBV7-2 and J usage is TRBJ2-1; 10 bases map to TRBD2. This CDR3 is 14 amino acids long. CDR1 and CDR2 (germline): SGHTA, FQGNSA. J lost 6 bases, V lost 3 bases, and 2 bases had no gene match. DNA of the CDR3: TGTGCCAGCAGCTTTCGGACTAGCGGCAATGAGCAGTTCTTC. Translating gives CASSFRTSGNEQFF.

This clonotype was seen a handful of times. The chain carries TRBV7-6 and TRBJ1-2; tentatively, D is TRBD1 (6 bases). The germline V gene has CDR1 SGHVS and CDR2 FNYEAQ. V was trimmed by 5 bases and J by 2 bases, leaving 15 bases between them. The CDR3 totals 15 residues. The CDR3 protein is CASSRLGAANYGYTF. Written as DNA, the CDR3 is TGTGCCAGCAGCCGCCTGGGGGCGGCAAACTATGGCTACACCTTC.

In its sample, this clonotype was seen many times. CDR3 DNA: TGCAGTGCTAGGGGCCAAGAGACCCAGTACTTC. Amino acid sequence: CSARGQETQYF. The rearrangement links TRBV20-1 to TRBJ2-5; D gene ambiguous. The CDR3 consists of 11 residues. Germline V lookup: CDR1 DFQATT, CDR2 SNEGSKA (reference sequence). Trimming shortened V by 3 bases and J by 1 base, and 3 bases separated the two germline ends.

The V and J genes are TRBV4-3 and TRBJ2-1; D is possibly TRBD2 (5 bases). Germline CDR1 and CDR2: LGHNA and YSLEER. The CDR3 has 16 residues. Trimming took off 4 bases at V and 1 base at J, with 14 bases between the two ends. The CDR3, as DNA: TGCGCCAGCAGCCTAGACGGGGTCATTTCCTACAATGAGCAGTTCTTC. Translated: CASSLDGVISYNEQFF.

The chain is built from TRBV9 and TRBJ2-4; tentative D call: TRBD2 (6 bases). This CDR3 region has 14 residues. Trimming left V 0 bases short and J 9 bases short, with 13 bases between. Germline V gene data show CDR1 as SGDLS and CDR2 as YYNGEE. The CDR3 loop is CASSVGGEMGIQYF. DNA for the CDR3: TGTGCCAGCAGCGTAGGGGGGGAAATGGGCATTCAGTACTTC.